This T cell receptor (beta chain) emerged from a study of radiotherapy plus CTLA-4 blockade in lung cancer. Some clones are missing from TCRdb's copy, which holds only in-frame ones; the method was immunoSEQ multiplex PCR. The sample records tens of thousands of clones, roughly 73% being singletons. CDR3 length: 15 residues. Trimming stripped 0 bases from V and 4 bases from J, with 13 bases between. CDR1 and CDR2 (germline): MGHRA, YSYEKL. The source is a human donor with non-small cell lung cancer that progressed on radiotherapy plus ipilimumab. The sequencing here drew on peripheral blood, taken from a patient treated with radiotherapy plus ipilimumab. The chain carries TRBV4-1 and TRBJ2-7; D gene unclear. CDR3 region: CASSQDLNSLYEQYF. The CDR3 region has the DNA TGCGCCAGCAGCCAAGATCTCAACAGTCTTTACGAGCAGTACTTC.